What follows are 18 T cell receptor beta chains derived from one specimen sequenced in a study of blood T cells in healthy people across ages. A second roughly 6 to 11 cycle PCR used barcoded and J-beta primers. TCRdb recomputed calls from the 5' RACE reads with MiXCR, one row per CDR3 protein. In the table there are some 850,000 distinct CDR3 sequences, 25% to 30% of which are singletons. This same sample was also part of a study on T cells of mothers and their children.

Sequenced: blood. These receptors were collected from a boy between 5 and 17 years old in good health.

This clonotype has more than one count but fewer than ten. The V and J genes are TRBV6-6 and TRBJ2-2; TRBD1 is a possible D gene (6 bases). The germline V gene encodes CDR1 MNHNY and CDR2 SVGAGI (reference sequence). Trimming removed 2 bases from V and 6 bases from J, with 10 bases in between. The CDR3 length is 14 residues. CDR3 nucleotides: TGTGCCAGCAGTTACATACAGGGAGCCGGGGAGCTGTTTTTT. This sequence encodes CASSYIQGAGELFF.

There are a few counts of this clonotype. This chain connects TRBV2 to TRBJ2-1; the match to TRBD1 covers 11 bases. V trimming: 5 bases; J trimming: 7 bases; junction bases outside the gene matches: 10. Germline V gene data show CDR1 as SNHLY and CDR2 as FYNNEI. The CDR3 runs 16 residues. This CDR3 reads CASSPRTGGAKNEQFF. As DNA, the CDR3 is TGTGCCAGCAGTCCTCGGACAGGGGGCGCGAAAAATGAGCAGTTCTTC.

This chain links TRBV9 with TRBJ2-5, with D unresolved. The CDR3 length is 13 residues. The V end was cut by 4 bases, the J end by 5 bases, with 12 bases between. Germline-derived CDR1 and CDR2 are SGDLS and YYNGEE. CDR3 DNA sequence: TGTGCCAGCAGCCCTGAAGCTTCGGAGACCCAGTACTTC. This encodes CASSPEASETQYF. Using reference TRBV9 and TRBJ2-5 for the parts outside the CDR3, the full variable domain is DSGVTQTPKHLITATGQRVTLRCSPRSGDLSVYWYQQSLDQGLQFLIQYYNGEERAKGNILERFSAQQFPDLHSELNLSSLELGDSALYFCASSPEASETQYFGPGTRLLVL.

The chain has TRBV25-1 and TRBJ2-5; D possibly matches TRBD1 or TRBD2 (5 bases each). The CDR3 is 13 residues long. Germline V gene lookup returns CDR1 MGHDK and CDR2 SYGVNS. V lost 7 bases to trimming and J lost 8 bases, with 17 bases between them. The CDR3 DNA follows: TGTGCCAGCACATCGGGACGGCACCCAACCCAGTACTTC. This codes for CASTSGRHPTQYF.

The rearrangement links TRBV7-2 to TRBJ1-1, with 9 bases that match TRBD1. J lost 4 bases, V lost 3 bases, and 9 bases had no gene match. The CDR3 spans 16 residues. Germline CDR1 reads SGHTA; CDR2 reads FQGNSA. Here the CDR3 reads CASSFQPGQGSTEAFF. CDR3 in DNA: TGTGCCAGCAGCTTCCAGCCGGGACAGGGATCCACTGAAGCTTTCTTT.

Comments on this clonotype: Because it lacks the conserved phenylalanine or tryptophan at the end, this CDR3 is likely a read error. The rearrangement uses TRBV2 and TRBJ2-5, with TRBD1 matching 10 bases. The CDR3 runs to 13 residues. The J segment lost 5 bases and the V segment lost 11 bases, leaving 8 bases of the junction unmatched. The germline gives CDR1 SNHLY, CDR2 FYNNEI. CDR3 amino acids: CAGGTGVAETQYL. In DNA, the CDR3 is TGTGCCGGGGGGACAGGGGTAGCGGAGACCCAGTACCTC.

The chain uses TRBV3-1 and TRBJ1-5; 8 bases match TRBD1. J was trimmed by 7 bases and V by 0 bases; bases with no gene match: 8. The CDR3 totals 16 residues. Per the germline V gene, CDR1 is LGHDT and CDR2 is YNNKEL (reference sequence). In DNA form, the CDR3 reads TGTGCCAGCAGCCAAGATCCTTGGACAGGGAGGCAGCCCCAGCATTTT. Protein product: CASSQDPWTGRQPQHF. Looking up the rest from reference TRBV3-1 and TRBJ1-5 gives the full variable domain: DTAVSQTPKYLVTQMGNDKSIKCEQNLGHDTMYWYKQDSKKFLKIMFSYNNKELIINETVPNRFSPKSPDKAHLNLHINSLELGDSAVYFCASSQDPWTGRQPQHFGDGTRLSIL.

The V gene is TRBV5-1, the J gene TRBJ2-7; TRBD1 agrees at 8 bases. The V segment lost 2 bases and the J segment 0 bases; nucleotides outside the gene matches: 7. Germline loops: CDR1 SGHRS, CDR2 YFSETQ. This CDR3 comprises 16 residues. CDR3 residues: CASSLEPGQGSYEQYF. As DNA, the CDR3 is TGCGCCAGCAGCTTAGAACCCGGACAGGGCTCCTACGAGCAGTACTTC.

This clonotype was recorded a few times. CDR3 in DNA: TGCGCCAGCAGCTCCGTTGGAGATACGCAGTATTTT. Amino acids: CASSSVGDTQYF. V is TRBV5-1 and J is TRBJ2-3; no firm D call. The CDR3 consists of 12 residues. CDR1 is SGHRS and CDR2 is YFSETQ in the germline V gene. With 3 bases removed from V and 5 bases from J, the gap between germline ends came to 7 bases.

The chain combines TRBV2 with TRBJ2-3, with D perhaps TRBD2 (5 bases). Germline CDR1 reads SNHLY; CDR2 reads FYNNEI. This CDR3 contains 11 residues. The V end lost 3 bases, the J end lost 13 bases, and 11 bases lay between the germline ends. In nucleotides, the CDR3 is TGTGCCAGCAGTGACGCGTCTAGCAAGTATTTT. Amino acids: CASSDASSKYF.

This clonotype was counted only a few times. This chain links TRBV6-2 or TRBV6-3 with TRBJ1-1, with 9 nucleotides matching TRBD1. This CDR3 is 19 amino acids long. Germline CDR1 is MNHEY and CDR2 is SVGEGT. V was clipped by 2 bases and J by 5 bases; unmatched bases: 18. CDR3 sequence: CASSYILPGQGLSGTEAFF. In DNA, the CDR3 is TGTGCCAGCAGTTACATACTCCCGGGACAGGGCCTCTCTGGGACTGAAGCTTTCTTT.

The chain recombines TRBV5-1 with TRBJ2-3, with D uncertain. Germline CDR1 and CDR2: SGHRS and YFSETQ. With 4 bases removed from V and 2 bases from J, the gap between germline ends came to 14 bases. The CDR3 runs to 15 residues. CDR3 nucleotide sequence: TGCGCCAGCAGCATAAGCGACCCTCTCACAGATACGCAGTATTTT. Amino acids: CASSISDPLTDTQYF.

The rearrangement uses TRBV6-1 and TRBJ1-4; 8 bases map to TRBD1. Unmatched junction bases numbered 10, after V lost 8 bases and J lost 8 bases. Germline V CDR1 and CDR2: MNHNS, SASEGT. The CDR3 length is 14 residues. In nucleotides, the CDR3 is TGTGCCAGCCGCCGGGACAGGACGGTGGAAAAACTGTTTTTT. Encoded protein: CASRRDRTVEKLFF.

The chain links TRBV27 to TRBJ1-1; D ambiguous. Trimming left V 2 bases short and J 4 bases short, with 8 bases between. Germline CDR1 and CDR2: MNHEY and SMNVEV (reference sequence). This CDR3 contains 13 residues. The CDR3: CASSLGIFTEAFF. DNA of the CDR3: TGTGCCAGCAGTTTAGGCATATTCACTGAAGCTTTCTTT.

The chain employs TRBV7-2 and TRBJ2-5, with 8 bases lining up with TRBD2. Germline-derived CDR1 and CDR2 are SGHTA and FQGNSA. Trimming cost V 1 base and J 1 base; bases outside gene matches: 8. This CDR3 is built from 17 residues. CDR3 in DNA: TGTGCCAGCAGCTTAGTTTTCTCGAGCGGGAGCCAAGAGACCCAGTACTTC. Its protein is CASSLVFSSGSQETQYF.

The V gene is TRBV9, the J gene TRBJ2-3, with D maybe TRBD2 (6 bases). Germline lookup yields CDR1 SGDLS and CDR2 YYNGEE. V was cut by 0 bases and J by 0 bases, with 11 bases left in between. The CDR3 is made up of 16 amino acids. The DNA of the CDR3 is TGTGCCAGCAGCGTAGTGCTAGCGACTAGCACAGATACGCAGTATTTT. Its protein product is CASSVVLATSTDTQYF.

In this sample, this clonotype turned up a few times. This chain links TRBV12-3 or TRBV12-4 with TRBJ2-4; tentative D call: TRBD1 (5 bases). Trimming cost V 8 bases and J 8 bases, with 22 bases left between them. There are 15 residues in the CDR3. The CDR3 nucleotides are TGTGCCAGCCGCGGTCATGGGGCTTTAATTGACATTCAGTACTTC. Translating it yields CASRGHGALIDIQYF.

A few counts support this clonotype. The genes are TRBV24-1 and TRBJ2-1; TRBD1 matches at 10 bases. Germline CDR1 reads KGHDR; CDR2 reads SFDVKD. The CDR3 sequence is 17 residues long. V shed 4 bases, J shed 0 bases, and the junction held 5 bases outside the gene matches. CDR3: CATSDQTGGVSYNEQFF. CDR3 DNA: TGTGCCACCAGTGACCAGACAGGGGGCGTCTCCTACAATGAGCAGTTCTTC.